A selection of T cell receptor beta chains follows, all from one sample in a study of T cells in Graves' hyperthyroidism and ophthalmopathy. One entry per CDR3 protein, called by TCRdb with MiXCR from the multiplex PCR reads. The sample yields some 460,000 distinct CDR3 sequences, around 16% seen once. Sequences were obtained from blood. These receptors all stem from a woman between 18 and 29 years old with Graves' hyperthyroidism. CDR3s include the opening cysteine and the closing phenylalanine or tryptophan. A D gene is named only where the DNA matches it firmly. Clone size, where shown, is once, few, many, or a class for clones that have expanded.

d_call j_call v_call clone_size cdr3_aa cdr3_nt
NA TRBJ1-6 TRBV3-1 many CASSRSQGGNSPLHF TGTGCCAGCAGCCGATCACAGGGCGGGAATTCACCCCTCCACTTT
NA TRBJ1-4 TRBV7-9 many CASSLALTAEKLFF TGTGCCAGCAGCTTAGCGCTTACAGCCGAAAAACTGTTTTTT
NA TRBJ2-5 TRBV5-1 many CASSLRSQETQYF TGTGCCAGCAGCTTACGTTCGCAAGAGACCCAGTACTTC
TRBD1 TRBJ1-1 TRBV10-3 many CAISELDRESEAFF TGTGCCATCAGTGAACTTGACAGGGAATCTGAAGCTTTCTTT
NA TRBJ1-1 TRBV12-3/TRBV12-4 many CATRRGLTEAFF TGTGCCACTCGCCGGGGGCTCACTGAAGCTTTCTTT
TRBD2 TRBJ2-5 TRBV2 few CASRGGVETQYF TGTGCCAGCAGGGGGGGGGTAGAGACCCAGTACTTC
NA TRBJ2-5 TRBV9 many CASSPGAGAGETQYF TGTGCCAGCAGCCCAGGGGCGGGAGCGGGTGAGACCCAGTACTTC
TRBD2 TRBJ2-2 TRBV30 few CAWSHLAAVTGELFF TGTGCCTGGAGCCACCTAGCGGCGGTCACCGGGGAGCTGTTTTTT
TRBD2 TRBJ2-1 TRBV19 NA CASSSRAGFRSYNEQFF TGTGCCAGTAGTAGTAGAGCGGGATTCCGCTCCTACAATGAGCAGTTCTTC
NA TRBJ1-1 TRBV10-3 many CAISTGQPKEAFF TGTGCCATCAGTACAGGGCAACCTAAAGAAGCTTTCTTT